One and the same sample provided the 10 T cell receptor beta chains below, sequenced in a study of cytomegalovirus exposure and HLA in healthy donors. PCR was performed using 60 Vbeta and 13 Jbeta primers. This table comes from immunoSEQ multiplex PCR, and its TCRdb copy is limited to in-frame clones, with some not included. The table includes 150,000 to 200,000 clones, 81% detected once. What was sequenced was PBMCs. Every receptor here comes from a young man in good health and CMV-seronegative.

This clone came up once. The chain uses TRBV6-6 and TRBJ1-5; D not certain. Germline assignment: CDR1 MNHNY and CDR2 SVGAGI (reference sequence). CDR3 length: 13 residues. V was pared by 4 bases and J by 5 bases, with 9 bases between. The CDR3 DNA reads as TGTGCCAGCAGTTGGGCAGGCGATCAGCCCCAGCATTTT. It specifies CASSWAGDQPQHF.

This rearrangement joins TRBV19 to TRBJ1-5, with D uncertain. The CDR3 runs 14 residues. Trimming stripped 5 bases from V and 2 bases from J, with 10 bases between. In germline, CDR1 is LNHDA, CDR2 SQIVND (reference sequence). CDR3 bases: TGTGCCAGTAGTCAGTCAGGCGGCAATCAGCCCCAGCATTTT. It specifies CASSQSGGNQPQHF.

The chain links TRBV27 to TRBJ2-3, with 11 nucleotides matching TRBD2. Trimming took 2 bases from V and 0 from J; bases not matched to a gene: 4. Germline CDR1 reads MNHEY; CDR2 reads SMNVEV (reference sequence). CDR3 length: 17 amino acids. The CDR3 nucleotides are TGTGCCAGCAGTTTAGAGGTAGCGGGAGGGAGCACAGATACGCAGTATTTT. It specifies CASSLEVAGGSTDTQYF.

The rearrangement joins TRBV9 to TRBJ2-1, with a tentative D call TRBD2 (5 bases). The CDR3 extends over 17 amino acids. Per the germline V gene, CDR1 is SGDLS and CDR2 is YYNGEE. V dropped 3 bases and J dropped 2 bases, with 18 bases sitting between them. CDR3: CASSATPERTAYNEQFF. The CDR3 coding sequence is TGTGCCAGCAGCGCCACACCGGAGCGGACGGCCTACAATGAGCAGTTCTTC.

V gene TRBV19 combines with J gene TRBJ1-6; TRBD1 is a possible D gene (6 bases). The CDR3 loop spans 14 amino acids. Trimming shortened V by 5 bases and J by 10 bases, and 15 bases separated the two germline ends. Germline assignment: CDR1 LNHDA and CDR2 SQIVND (reference sequence). Written as DNA, the CDR3 is TGTGCCAGTAGTCCACAGGGCCGGGGATCACCCCTCCACTTT. Encoded protein: CASSPQGRGSPLHF.

The DNA of the CDR3 is TGTGCCAGCTCACTACCAGAAATTAGCCACAATGAGCAGTTCTTC. Its translation: CASSLPEISHNEQFF. The chain combines TRBV18 with TRBJ2-1, with unresolved D. The length of the CDR3 is 15 residues. Per germline, CDR1 KGHSH and CDR2 LQKENI. Between the trimmed V and J ends, which lost 4 bases and 5 bases, there was a span of 15 bases.

The rearrangement links TRBV9 to TRBJ2-3, with a weak D call TRBD2 (7 bases). V dropped 3 bases and J dropped 4 bases, with 12 bases sitting between them. This CDR3 contains 14 residues. CDR1 is SGDLS and CDR2 is YYNGEE in the germline V gene. CDR3 protein: CASSATGGPDTQYF. CDR3 in DNA: TGTGCCAGCAGCGCGACGGGGGGCCCAGATACGCAGTATTTT. The variable domain in full, completed from reference TRBV9 and TRBJ2-3, reads DSGVTQTPKHLITATGQRVTLRCSPRSGDLSVYWYQQSLDQGLQFLIQYYNGEERAKGNILERFSAQQFPDLHSELNLSSLELGDSALYFCASSATGGPDTQYFGPGTRLTVL.

This clone was found once. The chain uses TRBV15 and TRBJ2-3, with D possibly TRBD2 on 6 matching bases. Germline-derived CDR1 and CDR2 are LNHNV and YYDKDF (reference sequence). With 0 bases removed from V and 0 bases from J, the gap between germline ends came to 10 bases. The CDR3 has 16 residues. The CDR3 here is CATSRDRTKSTDTQYF. The CDR3 DNA is TGTGCCACCAGCAGAGACAGGACTAAAAGCACAGATACGCAGTATTTT.

The chain employs TRBV29-1 and TRBJ1-1, with TRBD1 as a possible D gene (5 bases). Trimming took off 7 bases at V and 4 bases at J, with 13 bases between the two ends. The CDR3 has 12 amino acids. From germline, CDR1 is SQVTM and CDR2 ANQGSEA. CDR3 in DNA: TGCAGCGGCCTCCGGGGGGGCACTGAAGCTTTCTTT. Translating gives CSGLRGGTEAFF. Variable domain in full (rest from reference TRBV29-1 and TRBJ1-1): SAVISQKPSRDICQRGTSLTIQCQVDSQVTMMFWYRQQPGQSLTLIATANQGSEATYESGFVIDKFPISRPNLTFSTLTVSNMSPEDSSIYLCSGLRGGTEAFFGQGTRLTVV.

The gene calls are TRBV7-6 and TRBJ2-5; 9 bases match TRBD1. The CDR3 consists of 20 residues. The ends lost 2 bases at V and 1 base at J; junction bases unmatched: 17. CDR1 is SGHVS and CDR2 is FNYEAQ in the germline V gene. CDR3 nucleotides: TGTGCCAGCAGCTTACGAGACAGGGGGTATGGTAGCGGAAGCCAAGAGACCCAGTACTTC. Amino acid sequence: CASSLRDRGYGSGSQETQYF. Together with reference TRBV7-6 and TRBJ2-5, the CDR3 gives the full variable domain: GAGVSQSPRYKVTKRGQDVALRCDPISGHVSLYWYRQALGQGPEFLTYFNYEAQQDKSGLPNDRFSAERPEGSISTLTIQRTEQRDSAMYRCASSLRDRGYGSGSQETQYFGPGTRLLVL.